The 3 T cell receptor beta chains below all came from one sample that was sequenced in a study of vaccination and CD4 T cells after COVID-19 (dated by TCRdb to about 2022). Explained via the paper, the treatment or condition label denotes: roughly ten-day PBMC culture with coronavirus spike peptide pools or control peptides (ViraFEST assay). No antigen is known for these receptors. Libraries came from PCR. Sequencing used an Illumina iSeq 100. TCR sequencing of DNA from cultured CD4+ T cells used the Oncomine TCR Beta short-read assay at the Johns Hopkins FTIC core. The public reads were quality trimmed at Q25 with fastp and then assembled into clones with MiXCR by TCRdb, keeping productive beta chains. Duplicate CDR3 protein sequences are folded into a single record with the most common DNA and genes. The sample has about 11,000 distinct CDR3 sequences on record, roughly 46% of them singletons. Roughly 7% of the sample belongs to the ten largest clones.

The specimen was CD4+ T cells from blood, cultured in vitro. The receptors shown here come from a human donor who had recovered from COVID-19.

The sample holds a few counts of this clonotype. The chain is built from TRBV6-1 and TRBJ1-2, with 9 bases fitting TRBD1. Germline V gene sequence: CDR1 MNHNS, CDR2 SASEGT. The CDR3 is 15 residues long. V lost 4 bases and J lost 7; bases outside the gene matches: 10. The CDR3 loop reads CASSASGTGRVGYTF. The CDR3 DNA reads as TGTGCCAGCAGTGCCTCCGGGACAGGGAGGGTTGGCTACACCTTC.

The V gene is TRBV6-1, the J gene TRBJ1-5; tentative D call: TRBD1 (5 bases). There are 12 residues in the CDR3. Trimming took off 6 bases at V and 6 bases at J, with 9 bases between the two ends. Germline V gene sequence: CDR1 MNHNS, CDR2 SASEGT. The CDR3, as DNA: TGTGCCAGCAGACCGGGGGGTCAGCCCCAGCATTTT. This translates into CASRPGGQPQHF.

This clonotype was seen only a few times. The J gene is TRBJ2-7, the V gene TRBV30, with 7 bases that match TRBD1. Germline V gene sequence: CDR1 GTSNPN, CDR2 SVGIG (reference sequence). Trimming removed 3 bases from V and 7 bases from J; junction bases left unmatched: 15. CDR3 size: 15 residues. The CDR3 DNA sequence: TGTGCCTGGAGCCAAGGCGTGACAGGGAGAGGGGAGCAGTACTTC. This sequence encodes CAWSQGVTGRGEQYF.